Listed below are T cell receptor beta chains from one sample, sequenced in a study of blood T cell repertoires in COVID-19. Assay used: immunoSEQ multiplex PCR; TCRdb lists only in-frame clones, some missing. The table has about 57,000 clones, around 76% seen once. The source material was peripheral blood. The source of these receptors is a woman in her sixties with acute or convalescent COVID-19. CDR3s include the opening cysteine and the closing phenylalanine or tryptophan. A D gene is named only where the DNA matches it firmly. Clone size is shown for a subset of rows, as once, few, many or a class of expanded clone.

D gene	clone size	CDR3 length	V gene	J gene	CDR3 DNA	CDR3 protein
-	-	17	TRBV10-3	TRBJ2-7	TGTGCCATCAGTGAGTCGAGGAGGCAGCCTATCGCCTACGAGCAGTACTTC	CAISESRRQPIAYEQYF
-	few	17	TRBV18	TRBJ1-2	TGTGCCAGCTCACCACCCCGGAGGCCGGGGAATAGTGAAGGCTACACCTTC	CASSPPRRPGNSEGYTF
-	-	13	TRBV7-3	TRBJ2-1	TGTGCCAGCAGCTTGGCTAGTTACAATGAGCAGTTCTTC	CASSLASYNEQFF
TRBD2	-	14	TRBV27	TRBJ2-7	TGTGCCAGCAGCCGGGGGGGCCGCTCCTACGAGCAGTACTTC	CASSRGGRSYEQYF
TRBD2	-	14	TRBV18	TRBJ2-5	TGTGCCAGCCAAGGGAAGCGGGGCCAAGAGACCCAGTACTTC	CASQGKRGQETQYF
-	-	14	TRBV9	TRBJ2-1	TGTGCCAGCAGGGAGGGGTCCTCCTACAATGAGCAGTTCTTC	CASREGSSYNEQFF
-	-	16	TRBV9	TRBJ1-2	TGTGCCAGCAGCGGGAGGTCGGTAGGAACCAACTATGGCTACACCTTC	CASSGRSVGTNYGYTF
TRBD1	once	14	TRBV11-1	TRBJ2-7	TGTGCCAGCAGCTTACAACAGGGGCTTTCCGAGCAGTACTTC	CASSLQQGLSEQYF
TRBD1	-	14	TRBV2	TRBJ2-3	TGTGCCAGCAGTAAAGACAGGGGGCCAGATACGCAGTATTTT	CASSKDRGPDTQYF
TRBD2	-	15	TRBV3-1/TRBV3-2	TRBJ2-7	TGTGCCAGCAGCTCAAGCGGGGGGAGCTCCTACGAGCAGTACTTC	CASSSSGGSSYEQYF
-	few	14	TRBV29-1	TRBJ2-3	TGCAGCGTTGTTAGGGGGACTATAACAGATACGCAGTATTTT	CSVVRGTITDTQYF
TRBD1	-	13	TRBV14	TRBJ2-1	TGTGCCAGCAGCTCTGGACAGGGTACTGAGCAGTTCTTC	CASSSGQGTEQFF
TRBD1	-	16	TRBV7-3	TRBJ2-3	TGTGCCAGCAGTCCCGGGACAGGGATTTTCACAGATACGCAGTATTTT	CASSPGTGIFTDTQYF
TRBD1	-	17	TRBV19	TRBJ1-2	TGTGCCAGTAGTACCCATGCTGGACAGGGAGGGACCTATGGCTACACCTTC	CASSTHAGQGGTYGYTF
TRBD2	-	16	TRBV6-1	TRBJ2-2	TGTGCCAGCAGTGAAAATAGCGGGGTCCTAGCCGGGGAGCTGTTTTTT	CASSENSGVLAGELFF
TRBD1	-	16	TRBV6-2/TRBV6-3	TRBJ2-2	TGTGCCAGCAGTTTACTAGGGACAGGGATTACCGGGGAGCTGTTTTTT	CASSLLGTGITGELFF
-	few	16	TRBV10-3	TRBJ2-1	TGTGCCATCAAGGAGGGGAGGTGGGACAGACGCAATGAGCAGTTCTTC	CAIKEGRWDRRNEQFF
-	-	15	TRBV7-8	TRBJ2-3	TGTGCCAGCAGCTCGCCGGGGGGCGGGACAGATACGCAGTATTTT	CASSSPGGGTDTQYF
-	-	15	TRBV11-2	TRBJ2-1	TGTGCCAGCAGCTTAAGAGGGCAGGACTTCAATGAGCAGTTCTTC	CASSLRGQDFNEQFF
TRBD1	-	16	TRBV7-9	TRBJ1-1	TGTGCCAGCAGCTCGACCGATGGGACAGGGAGGACTGAAGCTTTCTTT	CASSSTDGTGRTEAFF
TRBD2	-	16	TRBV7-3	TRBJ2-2	TGTGCCAGCAGCCGACTAGCGGGGGCGGTCACCGGGGAGCTGTTTTTT	CASSRLAGAVTGELFF
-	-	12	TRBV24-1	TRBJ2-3	TGTGCCACCAGTGGAGGTACAGATACGCAGTATTTT	CATSGGTDTQYF